Shown below are 11 T cell receptor beta chains from a single sample sequenced in a study of T-cell reconstitution after alpha-beta-depleted transplantation in children. Unique molecular identifiers were incorporated when the TCRbeta library was constructed. TCRdb independently ran MiXCR on the PCR reads; one entry per CDR3 protein. The table has a few hundred thousand distinct CDR3 sequences, about a tenth seen once. The sample in question was PBMCs from the stem cell graft donor, obtained from the stem cell graft. These receptor sequences come from a human donor who donated a stem cell graft to a child with acute lymphoblastic leukemia.

This sequence joins TRBV20-1 and TRBJ2-3, with D tentatively TRBD1 or TRBD2 (5 bases each). Germline V gene data show CDR1 as DFQATT and CDR2 as SNEGSKA (reference sequence). CDR3 length: 15 amino acids. V was trimmed by 1 base and J by 1 base, leaving 12 bases between them. CDR3 DNA: TGCAGTGCTAGAGGATCGGGGCGGGGCACAGATACGCAGTATTTT. This codes for CSARGSGRGTDTQYF.

The table lists this clonotype with a few counts. The chain couples TRBV4-2 to TRBJ2-2, with 9 bases aligning to TRBD1. With 3 bases clipped from V and 5 bases from J, the junction kept 7 bases outside the gene matches. From germline, CDR1 is LGHNA and CDR2 YNFKEQ. The CDR3 extends over 16 amino acids. CDR3: CASSQETGGGTGELFF. The CDR3, as DNA: TGTGCCAGCAGCCAGGAAACAGGGGGCGGGACCGGGGAGCTGTTTTTT.

This rearrangement joins TRBV7-2 to TRBJ1-2; tentative D call: TRBD1 (5 bases). CDR3 length: 15 amino acids. CDR1 SGHTA and CDR2 FQGNSA come from the germline V gene. Trimming removed 5 bases from V and 0 bases from J, with 13 bases in between. CDR3 DNA sequence: TGTGCCAGCAGCCCATCAGGGCCGGCTAACTATGGCTACACCTTC. It is translated as CASSPSGPANYGYTF.

In the case of this clonotype: At one end the junction does not follow the germline gene, possibly because of a read error. The V call is TRBV5-1, the J call TRBJ2-2; possible D gene TRBD2, 6 bases. CDR3 length: 15 amino acids. CDR1 and CDR2 from the germline V gene are SGHRS and YFSETQ. CDR3 nucleotides: TGCGCCAGCAGCCCCGCGGGGACGAACACCGGGGACCTGTTTTTT. This gives the protein CASSPAGTNTGDLFF.

J is TRBJ2-7 and V is TRBV20-1; D possibly corresponds to TRBD1 (6 bases). V lost 3 bases to trimming and J lost 4 bases, with 19 bases between them. This CDR3 is 15 amino acids long. Germline CDR1 DFQATT, CDR2 SNEGSKA (reference sequence). CDR3 nucleotides: TGCAGTGCTAGTAATTTGAAGGGGGAGCATTACGAGCAGTACTTC. The encoded protein is CSASNLKGEHYEQYF.

V is TRBV7-2 and J is TRBJ1-6; D unresolved. The ends were cut back, 1 base at V and 8 bases at J, with 12 bases in the middle. The germline V gene has CDR1 SGHTA and CDR2 FQGNSA. This CDR3 region has 15 residues. The CDR3 here is CASSLGAGLDSPLHF. The CDR3 DNA reads as TGTGCCAGCAGCTTAGGGGCAGGTTTAGATTCACCCCTCCACTTT.

The chain joins TRBV5-1 to TRBJ2-1; 14 bases agree with TRBD2. Trimming took 4 bases from V and 8 from J; bases not matched to a gene: 5. The CDR3 sequence is 15 residues long. Germline loops: CDR1 SGHRS, CDR2 YFSETQ. Written as DNA, the CDR3 is TGCGCCAGCAGCCCCCTGACTAGCGGGGGGGATGAGCAGTTCTTC. This codes for CASSPLTSGGDEQFF.

There are a few counts of this clonotype. This chain uses TRBV10-3 with TRBJ2-2; no reliable D call. With 0 bases removed from V and 4 bases from J, the gap between germline ends came to 6 bases. The CDR3 is 14 amino acids. Germline V gene lookup returns CDR1 ENHRY and CDR2 SYGVKD. The CDR3, as DNA: TGTGCCATCAGTGAGTCTAAGGGCACCGGGGAGCTGTTTTTT. It specifies CAISESKGTGELFF.

J is TRBJ2-1 and V is TRBV20-1; no definite D call. This CDR3 has 12 amino acids. Germline V CDR1 and CDR2: DFQATT, SNEGSKA (reference sequence). Trimming took off 0 bases at V and 12 bases at J, with 12 bases between the two ends. CDR3 sequence: CSAREVAPGQFF. CDR3 coding DNA: TGCAGTGCTAGAGAGGTGGCCCCAGGGCAGTTCTTC.

This clonotype was counted a few times. This sequence joins TRBV24-1 and TRBJ2-1; D possibly corresponds to TRBD2 (6 bases). CDR3 length: 16 residues. Germline V gene lookup returns CDR1 KGHDR and CDR2 SFDVKD. Trimming shortened V by 2 bases and J by 4 bases, and 14 bases separated the two germline ends. CDR3 DNA: TGTGCCACCAGTGATTCACGACTAGGCACATACAATGAGCAGTTCTTC. It yields the protein CATSDSRLGTYNEQFF.

The sample holds a few counts of this clonotype. V gene TRBV7-8 combines with J gene TRBJ2-2; D unresolved. Germline CDR1 and CDR2: SGHVS and FQNEAQ. Trimming took 4 bases from V and 0 from J, leaving 12 bases between them. This CDR3 contains 16 residues. In nucleotides, the CDR3 is TGTGCCAGCAGCTCCCGCCGGCCGTCGAACACCGGGGAGCTGTTTTTT. Translating gives CASSSRRPSNTGELFF.